This TCR beta chain was observed in a study of response to subunit inactivated influenza vaccine. Study-level findings and limits: That few new T cells are recruited by each seasonal influenza vaccination was the authors' suggestion.

CDR1 and CDR2 from the germline V gene are ENHRY and SYGVKD. CDR3 length: 15 amino acids. Trimming removed 8 bases from V and 1 base from J, with 16 bases in between. A single record per CDR3 protein comes from TCRdb applying MiXCR to the RT-PCR reads. The sample includes around 190,000 distinct CDR3 sequences, around an eighth of them seen just once. In this sample, this clonotype turned up many times. Its antigen is undetermined. The sequence was collected from a man in his fifties or sixties who received an inactivated influenza vaccine. The gene calls are TRBV10-3 and TRBJ2-3; D might be TRBD1 or TRBD2, each matching 5 bases. Specimen: CD8+ T cells sorted from PBMCs, collected roughly 5 days after vaccination. DNA for the CDR3: TGTGCCATCGGGGACCCGGGTTTCGGCACAGATACGCAGTATTTT. This codes for CAIGDPGFGTDTQYF.